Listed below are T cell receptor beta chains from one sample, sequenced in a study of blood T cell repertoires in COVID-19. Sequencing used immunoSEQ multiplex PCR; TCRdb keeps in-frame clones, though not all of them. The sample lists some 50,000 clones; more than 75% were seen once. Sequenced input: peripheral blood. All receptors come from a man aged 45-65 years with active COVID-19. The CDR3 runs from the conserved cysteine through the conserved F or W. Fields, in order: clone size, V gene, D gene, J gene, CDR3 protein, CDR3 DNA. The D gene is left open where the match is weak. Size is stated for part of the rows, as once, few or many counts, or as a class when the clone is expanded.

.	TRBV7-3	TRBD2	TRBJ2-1	CASSSRGSGVANEQFF	TGTGCCAGCAGCTCCCGAGGTAGCGGGGTAGCCAATGAGCAGTTCTTC
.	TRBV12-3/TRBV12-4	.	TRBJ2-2	CASSFNRAGELFF	TGTGCCAGCAGTTTCAACAGGGCCGGGGAGCTGTTTTTT
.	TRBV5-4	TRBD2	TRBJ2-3	CASSLYSGGYTDTQYF	TGTGCCAGCAGCTTGTATAGCGGGGGTTACACAGATACGCAGTATTTT
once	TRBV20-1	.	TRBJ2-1	CSAQDSNEQFF	TGCAGTGCTCAGGACTCCAATGAGCAGTTCTTC
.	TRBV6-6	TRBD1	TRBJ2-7	CASSRALTGGAPYEQYF	TGTGCCAGCAGTCGCGCCCTGACAGGGGGGGCCCCCTACGAGCAGTACTTC
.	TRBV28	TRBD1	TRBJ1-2	CASSQGQGFGYTF	TGTGCCAGCAGCCAGGGACAGGGCTTTGGCTACACCTTC
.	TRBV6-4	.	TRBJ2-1	CASSPSREHYNEQFF	TGTGCCAGCAGCCCCTCACGGGAGCACTACAATGAGCAGTTCTTC
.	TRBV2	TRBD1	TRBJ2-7	CASSEGAGVYEQYF	TGTGCCAGCAGCGAGGGGGCAGGGGTCTACGAGCAGTACTTC
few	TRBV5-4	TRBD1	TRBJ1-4	CASSDQGQGNEKLFF	TGTGCCAGCAGCGACCAGGGACAGGGTAATGAAAAACTGTTTTTT
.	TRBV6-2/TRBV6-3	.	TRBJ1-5	CASSPTGNSNQPQHF	TGTGCCAGCAGCCCCACAGGGAATAGCAATCAGCCCCAGCATTTT
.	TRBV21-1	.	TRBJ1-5	CASRGGLRSNQPQHF	TGTGCCAGCAGGGGAGGACTTAGGAGCAATCAGCCCCAGCATTTT
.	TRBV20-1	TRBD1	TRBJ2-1	CSASTGGPYNEQFF	TGCAGTGCAAGTACAGGGGGCCCCTACAATGAGCAGTTCTTC
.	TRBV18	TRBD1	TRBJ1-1	CASSPRRDRDPTEAFF	TGTGCCAGCTCACCTAGACGGGACAGGGATCCCACTGAAGCTTTCTTT
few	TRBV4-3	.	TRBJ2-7	CASSQGAGSGEQYF	TGCGCCAGCAGCCAAGGAGCAGGGTCCGGCGAGCAGTACTTC
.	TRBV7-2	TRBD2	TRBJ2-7	CASSLAGLAGGYSYEQYF	TGTGCCAGCAGCTTGGCGGGACTAGCGGGGGGGTACTCCTACGAGCAGTACTTC
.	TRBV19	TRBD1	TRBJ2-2	CASRGQSLLNTGELFF	TGTGCCAGTCGGGGACAGTCCCTTCTCAACACCGGGGAGCTGTTTTTT
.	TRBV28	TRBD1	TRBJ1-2	CASSDTPQGATSYGYTF	TGTGCCAGCAGCGACACCCCCCAGGGGGCAACTAGCTATGGCTACACCTTC
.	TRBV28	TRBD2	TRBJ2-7	CASSSGLAEQYF	TGTGCCAGCAGCTCGGGACTAGCCGAGCAGTACTTC
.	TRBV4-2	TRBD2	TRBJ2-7	CASSQELAGDEQYF	TGTGCCAGCAGCCAAGAACTAGCGGGAGACGAGCAGTACTTC
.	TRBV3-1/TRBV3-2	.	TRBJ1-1	CASSQLDRSAFF	TGTGCCAGCAGCCAGCTAGACAGGTCGGCTTTCTTT
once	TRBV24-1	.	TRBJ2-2	CATSDPARAAGNTGELFF	TGTGCCACCAGTGATCCAGCCAGGGCAGCTGGGAACACCGGGGAGCTGTTTTTT
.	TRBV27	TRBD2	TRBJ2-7	CARQWTSGTYEQYF	TGTGCCAGACAATGGACTAGCGGAACCTACGAGCAGTACTTC
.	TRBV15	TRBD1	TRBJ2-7	CAIGGTGEDGYEQYF	TGTGCCATAGGAGGGACAGGGGAGGATGGCTACGAGCAGTACTTC
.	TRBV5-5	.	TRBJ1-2	CASSLRSYGYTF	TGTGCCAGCAGCTTGAGGAGCTATGGCTACACCTTC
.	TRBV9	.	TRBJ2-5	CASSPRVGSQETQYF	TGTGCCAGCAGCCCCCGGGTGGGGAGTCAAGAGACCCAGTACTTC
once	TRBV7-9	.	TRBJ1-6	CASSLREVNSPLHF	TGTGCCAGCAGCCTCAGGGAGGTTAATTCACCCCTCCACTTT
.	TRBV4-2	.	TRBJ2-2	CASSLNMAGELFF	TGTGCCAGCAGCCTCAACATGGCCGGGGAGCTGTTTTTT
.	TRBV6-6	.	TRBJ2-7	CASSSEKVQGTYEQYF	TGTGCCAGCAGTTCAGAAAAGGTCCAGGGGACCTACGAGCAGTACTTC
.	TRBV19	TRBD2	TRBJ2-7	CASRSLAGGSYEQYF	TGTGCCAGTAGATCTCTAGCGGGGGGTTCCTACGAGCAGTACTTC
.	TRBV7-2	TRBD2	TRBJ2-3	CASSLGSGIVGNTQYF	TGTGCCAGCAGCTTAGGTAGCGGGATCGTGGGGAATACGCAGTATTTT
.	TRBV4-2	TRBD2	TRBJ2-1	CASRQRGLERGGEQFF	TGTGCCAGCAGGCAGCGGGGACTAGAGAGAGGTGGTGAGCAGTTCTTC
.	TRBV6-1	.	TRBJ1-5	CASSEARAGGKPQHF	TGTGCCAGCAGTGAAGCGAGGGCAGGAGGAAAGCCCCAGCATTTT
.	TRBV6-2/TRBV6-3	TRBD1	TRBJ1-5	CASSPTGGSNQPQHF	TGTGCCAGCAGTCCGACAGGGGGGAGCAATCAGCCCCAGCATTTT
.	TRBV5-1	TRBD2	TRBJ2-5	CASRGTSGHSQETQYF	TGCGCCAGCAGGGGGACTAGCGGCCATTCCCAAGAGACCCAGTACTTC
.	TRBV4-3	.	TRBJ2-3	CASSQDRGTDTQYF	TGCGCCAGCAGCCAAGATCGAGGGACAGATACGCAGTATTTT
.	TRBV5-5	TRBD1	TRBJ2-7	CASSRKGARDEQYF	TGTGCCAGCAGCCGGAAGGGGGCTCGAGACGAGCAGTACTTC
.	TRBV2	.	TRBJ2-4	CASGAGARGKNIQYF	TGTGCCAGCGGGGCCGGGGCCAGGGGTAAAAACATTCAGTACTTC
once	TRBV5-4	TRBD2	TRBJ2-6	CASSLSAGKAQAGANVLTF	TGTGCCAGCAGCTTGTCAGCGGGGAAGGCCCAAGCTGGGGCCAACGTCCTGACTTTC
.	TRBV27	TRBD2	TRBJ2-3	CASTFSGGGSTDTQYF	TGTGCCAGCACCTTTAGCGGGGGGGGAAGCACAGATACGCAGTATTTT
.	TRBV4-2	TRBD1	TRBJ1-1	CASSDRGLNTEAFF	TGTGCCAGCAGTGACAGGGGCTTGAACACTGAAGCTTTCTTT
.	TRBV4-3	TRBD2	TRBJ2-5	CASSQGGGSGSLGTQYF	TGCGCCAGCAGCCAAGGGGGGGGTAGCGGGAGTCTGGGGACCCAGTACTTC
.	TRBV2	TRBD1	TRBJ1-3	CASSPSPQGAGNTIYF	TGTGCCAGCAGCCCCTCACCACAGGGGGCAGGGAACACCATATATTTT
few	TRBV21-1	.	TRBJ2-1	CASSKDVGGQFF	TGTGCCAGCAGCAAGGATGTGGGAGGGCAGTTCTTC
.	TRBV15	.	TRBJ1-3	CATSRVAGAGNTIYF	TGTGCCACCAGCAGAGTGGCAGGGGCTGGAAACACCATATATTTT
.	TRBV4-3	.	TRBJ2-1	CASSQAWSSYNEQFF	TGCGCCAGCAGCCAAGCCTGGAGCTCCTACAATGAGCAGTTCTTC
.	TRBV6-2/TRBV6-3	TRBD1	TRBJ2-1	CASSPTGVRNNEQFF	TGTGCCAGCAGTCCCACAGGGGTGAGGAACAATGAGCAGTTCTTC
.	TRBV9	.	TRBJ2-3	CASSVAGSSTDTQYF	TGTGCCAGCAGCGTGGCAGGCAGTAGCACAGATACGCAGTATTTT
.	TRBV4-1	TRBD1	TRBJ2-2	CASSQGDRDTGELFF	TGCGCCAGCAGCCAAGGGGACAGGGACACCGGGGAGCTGTTTTTT
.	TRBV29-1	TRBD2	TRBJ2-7	CSVESVAGSEQYF	TGCAGCGTTGAGAGTGTAGCGGGAAGCGAGCAGTACTTC
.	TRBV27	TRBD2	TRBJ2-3	CASKSQGLAGVEGSTDTQYF	TGTGCCAGCAAAAGCCAAGGACTAGCGGGAGTGGAGGGTAGCACAGATACGCAGTATTTT
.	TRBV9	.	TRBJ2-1	CASSPRLGSSSYNEQFF	TGTGCCAGCAGCCCCCGACTGGGTTCCAGCTCCTACAATGAGCAGTTCTTC
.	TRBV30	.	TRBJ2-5	CAWNLGQGLQETQYF	TGTGCCTGGAATCTGGGACAAGGATTGCAAGAGACCCAGTACTTC
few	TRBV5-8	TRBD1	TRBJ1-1	CASSWTGLDTEAFF	TGTGCCAGCAGCTGGACAGGGCTAGACACTGAAGCTTTCTTT
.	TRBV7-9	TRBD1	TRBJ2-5	CASIPRGNQETQYF	TGTGCCAGCATCCCCAGGGGGAACCAAGAGACCCAGTACTTC
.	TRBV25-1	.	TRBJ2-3	CASSEYIHTSTDTQYF	TGTGCCAGCAGTGAATACATACATACGAGCACAGATACGCAGTATTTT